This T cell receptor beta chain was sequenced in a study of human T cells and chemical hapten exposure. From the RACE reads, TCRdb called clonotypes with MiXCR, one entry per CDR3 protein. The top ten clones hold around 6.1% of a sample with some 350,000 distinct CDR3 sequences, about 6% of them seen once. Time point specified: patch test 2, 6 weeks after DPC sensitization. Treatment in this sample: therapeutic diphenylcyclopropenone sensitization with weekly scalp DPC. The CDR3 runs 16 residues. V lost 3 bases to trimming and J lost 6 bases; unmatched junction nucleotides: 9. The sequence was obtained from a woman between 18 and 30 years old with alopecia areata. Some clones in this sample may be carry-over from other donors' samples. The chain joins TRBV12-3 or TRBV12-4 to TRBJ2-3, with 10 nucleotides matching TRBD2. Material: whole blood, obtained in connection with sensitization to the hapten diphenylcyclopropenone (DPC). The CDR3 sequence is CASSFSSGGPVDTQYF. In nucleotides, the CDR3 is TGTGCCAGCAGTTTTTCTAGCGGGGGCCCTGTGGATACGCAGTATTTT.